This T cell receptor beta chain is drawn from a study of T cells in Graves' hyperthyroidism and ophthalmopathy. Overall study findings and caveats: A median about 6.2 months before onset, the model predicted ophthalmopathy.

This clonotype was seen many times. The antigen remains unidentified. CDR3 length: 15 residues. Germline V lookup: CDR1 MNHNS, CDR2 SASEGT. V was trimmed by 3 bases and J by 3 bases, leaving 15 bases between them. The investigators amplified TCR beta CDR3 regions from RNA transcripts. An initial round of RT-PCR targeting the TCR CDR3 relied on the HTBI primer set. TCRdb used MiXCR to reprocess the multiplex PCR reads, holding one entry per CDR3 protein. The repertoire includes around 55,000 distinct CDR3 sequences, under 50% of them detected once, and roughly a tenth sits in the top ten. The chain uses TRBV6-1 and TRBJ2-7; D perhaps matches TRBD2 (6 bases). The specimen sequenced was blood. The origin of this receptor is a woman aged 45-59 years with Graves' ophthalmopathy. As DNA, the CDR3 is TGTGCCAGCAGTGAGTGGCGGGAAATCAACTACGAGCAGTACTTC. Translating it yields CASSEWREINYEQYF.